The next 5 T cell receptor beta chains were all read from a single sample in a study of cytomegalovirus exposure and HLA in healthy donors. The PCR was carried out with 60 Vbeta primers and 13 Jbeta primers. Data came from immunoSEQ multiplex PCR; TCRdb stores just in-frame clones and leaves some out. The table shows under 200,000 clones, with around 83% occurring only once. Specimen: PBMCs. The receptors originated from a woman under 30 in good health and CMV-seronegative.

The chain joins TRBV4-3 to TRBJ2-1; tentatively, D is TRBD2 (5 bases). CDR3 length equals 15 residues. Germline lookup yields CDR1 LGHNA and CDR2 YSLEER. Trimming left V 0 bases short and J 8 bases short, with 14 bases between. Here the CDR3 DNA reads TGCGCCAGCAGCCAAGATCGGAGGCTAGTCGATGAGCAGTTCTTC. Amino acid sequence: CASSQDRRLVDEQFF.

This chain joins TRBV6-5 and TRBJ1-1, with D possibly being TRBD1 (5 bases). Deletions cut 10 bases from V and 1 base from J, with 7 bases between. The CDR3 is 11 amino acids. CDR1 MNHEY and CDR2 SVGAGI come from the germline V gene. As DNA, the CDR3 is TGTGCCACCACAGGGAACACTGAAGCTTTCTTT. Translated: CATTGNTEAFF.

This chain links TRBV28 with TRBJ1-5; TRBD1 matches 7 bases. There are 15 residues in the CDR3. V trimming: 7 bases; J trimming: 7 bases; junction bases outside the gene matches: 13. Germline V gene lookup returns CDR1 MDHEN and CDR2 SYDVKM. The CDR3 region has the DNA TGTGCCAGCAATTACCAGGGGACAGCAAAGCAGCCCCAGCATTTT. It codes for CASNYQGTAKQPQHF.

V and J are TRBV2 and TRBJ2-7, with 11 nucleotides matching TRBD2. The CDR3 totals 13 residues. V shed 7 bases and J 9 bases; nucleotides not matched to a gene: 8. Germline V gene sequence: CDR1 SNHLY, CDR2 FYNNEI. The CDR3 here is CASTRLAGQGQYV. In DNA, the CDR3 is TGTGCCAGCACCAGACTAGCGGGACAAGGGCAGTACGTC.

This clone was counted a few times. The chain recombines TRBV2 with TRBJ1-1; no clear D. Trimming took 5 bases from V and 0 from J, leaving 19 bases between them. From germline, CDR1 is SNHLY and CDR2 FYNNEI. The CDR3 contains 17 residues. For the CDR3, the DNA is TGTGCCAGCAGTTATATGAACTCAGGAACAATGAACACTGAAGCTTTCTTT. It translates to CASSYMNSGTMNTEAFF.